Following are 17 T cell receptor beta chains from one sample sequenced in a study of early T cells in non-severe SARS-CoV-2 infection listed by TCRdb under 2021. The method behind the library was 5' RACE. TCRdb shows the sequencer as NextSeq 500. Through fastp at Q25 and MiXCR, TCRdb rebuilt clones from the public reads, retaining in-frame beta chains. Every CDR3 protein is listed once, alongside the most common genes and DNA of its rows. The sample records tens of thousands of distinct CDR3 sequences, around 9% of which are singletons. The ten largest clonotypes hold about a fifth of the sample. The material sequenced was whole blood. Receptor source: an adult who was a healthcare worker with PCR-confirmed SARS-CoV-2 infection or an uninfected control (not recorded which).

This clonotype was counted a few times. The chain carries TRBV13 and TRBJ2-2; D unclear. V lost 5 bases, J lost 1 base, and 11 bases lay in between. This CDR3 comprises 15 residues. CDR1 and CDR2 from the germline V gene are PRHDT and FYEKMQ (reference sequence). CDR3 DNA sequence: TGTGCCAGCAGCCTCTCATTAGGGAACACCGGGGAGCTGTTTTTT. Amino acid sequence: CASSLSLGNTGELFF.

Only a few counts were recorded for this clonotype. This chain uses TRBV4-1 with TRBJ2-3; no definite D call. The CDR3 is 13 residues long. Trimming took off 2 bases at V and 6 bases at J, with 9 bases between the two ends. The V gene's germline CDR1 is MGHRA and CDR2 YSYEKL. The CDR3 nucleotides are TGCGCCAGCAGCCAAAGACCTCAGGATACGCAGTATTTT. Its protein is CASSQRPQDTQYF.

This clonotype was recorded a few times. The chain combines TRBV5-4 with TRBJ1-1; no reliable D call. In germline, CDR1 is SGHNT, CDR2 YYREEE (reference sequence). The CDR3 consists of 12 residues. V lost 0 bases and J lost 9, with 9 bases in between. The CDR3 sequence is CASSLDGDKAFF. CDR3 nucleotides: TGTGCCAGCAGCTTGGATGGGGATAAAGCTTTCTTT.

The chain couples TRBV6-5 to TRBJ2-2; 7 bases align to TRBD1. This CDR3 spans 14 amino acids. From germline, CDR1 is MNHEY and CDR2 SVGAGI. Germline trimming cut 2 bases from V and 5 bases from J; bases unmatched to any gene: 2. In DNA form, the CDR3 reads TGTGCCAGCAGTTACCTGACAGGGACCGGGGAGCTGTTTTTT. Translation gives CASSYLTGTGELFF.

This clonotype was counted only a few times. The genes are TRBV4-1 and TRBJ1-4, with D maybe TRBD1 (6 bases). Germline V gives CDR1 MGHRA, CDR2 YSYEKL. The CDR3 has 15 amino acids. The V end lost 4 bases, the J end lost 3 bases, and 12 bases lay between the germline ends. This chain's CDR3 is CASSRTAAANEKLFF. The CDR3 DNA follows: TGCGCCAGCAGCCGGACAGCTGCCGCTAATGAAAAACTGTTTTTT.

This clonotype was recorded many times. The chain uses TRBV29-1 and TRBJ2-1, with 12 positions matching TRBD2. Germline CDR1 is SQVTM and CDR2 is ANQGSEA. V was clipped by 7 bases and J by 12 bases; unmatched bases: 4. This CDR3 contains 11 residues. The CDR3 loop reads CSGTSGDGQFF. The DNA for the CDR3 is TGCAGCGGGACTAGCGGGGATGGGCAGTTCTTC.

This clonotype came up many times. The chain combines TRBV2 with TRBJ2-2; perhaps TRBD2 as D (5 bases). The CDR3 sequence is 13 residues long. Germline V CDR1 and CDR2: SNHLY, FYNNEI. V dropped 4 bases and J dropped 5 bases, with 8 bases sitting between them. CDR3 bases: TGTGCCAGCAGTGTTGGGGAGACCGGGGAGCTGTTTTTT. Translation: CASSVGETGELFF.

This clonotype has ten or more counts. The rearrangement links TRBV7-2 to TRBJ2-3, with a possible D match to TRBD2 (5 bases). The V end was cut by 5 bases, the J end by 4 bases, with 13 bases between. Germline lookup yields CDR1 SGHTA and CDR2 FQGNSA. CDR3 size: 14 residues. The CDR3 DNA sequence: TGTGCCAGCAGCCAAGGGAGCGTGCCAGATACGCAGTATTTT. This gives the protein CASSQGSVPDTQYF.

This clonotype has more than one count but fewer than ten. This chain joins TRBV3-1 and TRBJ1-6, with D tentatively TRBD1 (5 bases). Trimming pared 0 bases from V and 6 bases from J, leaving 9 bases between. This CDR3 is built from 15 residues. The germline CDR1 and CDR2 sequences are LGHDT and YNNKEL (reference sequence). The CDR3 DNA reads TGTGCCAGCAGCCAAGAGCGGGGGTTTAATTCACCCCTCCACTTT. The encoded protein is CASSQERGFNSPLHF.

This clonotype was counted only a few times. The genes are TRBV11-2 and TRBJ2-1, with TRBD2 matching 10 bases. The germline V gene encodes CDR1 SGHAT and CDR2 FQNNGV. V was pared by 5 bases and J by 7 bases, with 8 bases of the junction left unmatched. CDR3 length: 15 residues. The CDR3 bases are TGTGCCAGCAGCGGAGGCACTAGCGGGGTTAATGAGCAGTTCTTC. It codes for CASSGGTSGVNEQFF. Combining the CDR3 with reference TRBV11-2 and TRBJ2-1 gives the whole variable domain EAGVAQSPRYKIIEKRQSVAFWCNPISGHATLYWYQQILGQGPKLLIQFQNNGVVDDSQLPKDRFSAERLKGVDSTLKIQPAKLEDSAVYLCASSGGTSGVNEQFFGPGTRLTVL.

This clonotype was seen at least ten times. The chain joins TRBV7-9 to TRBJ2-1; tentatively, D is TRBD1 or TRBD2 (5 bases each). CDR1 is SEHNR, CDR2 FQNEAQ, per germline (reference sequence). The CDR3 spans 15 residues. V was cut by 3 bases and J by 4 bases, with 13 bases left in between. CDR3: CASSFSGLSYNEQFF. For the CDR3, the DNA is TGTGCCAGCAGCTTCTCGGGGCTTAGTTACAATGAGCAGTTCTTC.

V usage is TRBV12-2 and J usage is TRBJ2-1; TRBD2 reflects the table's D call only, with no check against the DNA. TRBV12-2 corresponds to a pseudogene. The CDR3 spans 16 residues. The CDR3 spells CASRPGALKGSREQFF. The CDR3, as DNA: TGTGCAAGTCGACCGGGGGCCCTAAAGGGGTCGCGTGAGCAGTTCTTC.

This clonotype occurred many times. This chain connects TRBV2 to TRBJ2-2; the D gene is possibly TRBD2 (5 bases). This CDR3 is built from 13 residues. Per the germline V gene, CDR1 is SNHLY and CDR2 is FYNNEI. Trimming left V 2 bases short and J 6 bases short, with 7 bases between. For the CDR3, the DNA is TGTGCCAGCAGTGAAATGGAGGCCGGGGAGCTGTTTTTT. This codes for CASSEMEAGELFF. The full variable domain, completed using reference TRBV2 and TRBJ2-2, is EPEVTQTPSHQVTQMGQEVILRCVPISNHLYFYWYRQILGQKVEFLVSFYNNEISEKSEIFDDQFSVERPDGSNFTLKIRSTKLEDSAMYFCASSEMEAGELFFGEGSRLTVL.

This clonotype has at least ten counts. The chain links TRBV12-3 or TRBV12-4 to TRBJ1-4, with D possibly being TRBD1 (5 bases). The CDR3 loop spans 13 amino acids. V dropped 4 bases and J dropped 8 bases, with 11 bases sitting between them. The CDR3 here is CASSWGGGEKLFF. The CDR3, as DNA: TGTGCCAGCAGTTGGGGGGGAGGAGAAAAACTGTTTTTT.

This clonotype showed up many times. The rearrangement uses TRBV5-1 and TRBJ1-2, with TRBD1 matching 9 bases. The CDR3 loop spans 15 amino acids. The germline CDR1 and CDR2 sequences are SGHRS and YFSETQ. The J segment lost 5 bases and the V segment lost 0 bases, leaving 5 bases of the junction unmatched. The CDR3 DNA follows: TGCGCCAGCAGCTTGGAGGGACAGGGCCGTTATGGCTACACCTTC. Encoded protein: CASSLEGQGRYGYTF.

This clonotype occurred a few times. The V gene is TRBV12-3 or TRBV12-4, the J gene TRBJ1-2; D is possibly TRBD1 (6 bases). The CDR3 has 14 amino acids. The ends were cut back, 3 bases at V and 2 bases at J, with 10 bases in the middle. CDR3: CASSFGRGNYGYTF. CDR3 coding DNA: TGTGCCAGCAGTTTCGGCAGGGGAAACTATGGCTACACCTTC.

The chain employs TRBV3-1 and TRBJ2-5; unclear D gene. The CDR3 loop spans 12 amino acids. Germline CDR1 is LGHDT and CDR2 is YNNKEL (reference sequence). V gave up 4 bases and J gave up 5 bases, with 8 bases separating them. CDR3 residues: CASSPSGETQYF. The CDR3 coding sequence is TGTGCCAGCAGCCCGTCGGGCGAGACCCAGTACTTC.